Listed below are T cell receptor beta chains from one sample, sequenced in a study of PD-1 blockade in classical Hodgkin lymphoma. Produced via immunoSEQ multiplex PCR; TCRdb's table is partial and in-frame only. This table has tens of thousands of clones, 75% to 90% appearing once. The source material was CD4+ T cells from blood, sampled before the fourth cycle of nivolumab. The receptors here all came from a human donor with classical Hodgkin lymphoma. Each CDR3 is given with its conserved first and last residue. Each record gives: clone size, V gene, J gene, D gene, CDR3 protein, CDR3 DNA. D genes are given only for firm matches. Rows give clone size only sometimes, using once, few, many, or a class for an expanded clone.

-,TRBV6-6,TRBJ1-4,-,CASLLTGLNEKLFF,TGTGCCAGCTTATTAACAGGGCTTAATGAAAAACTGTTTTTT
-,TRBV12-5,TRBJ1-1,TRBD1,CASGFPTGGNTEAFF,TGTGCTAGTGGTTTCCCCACAGGGGGGAACACTGAAGCTTTCTTT
-,TRBV5-1,TRBJ1-2,-,CASSSDGNYGYTF,TGCGCCAGCAGCTCGGACGGAAACTATGGCTACACCTTC
-,TRBV9,TRBJ2-2,-,CASTLGGQNTGELFF,TGTGCCAGCACCCTCGGGGGGCAGAACACCGGGGAGCTGTTTTTT
-,TRBV7-3,TRBJ1-6,TRBD1,CASSSGQGVDNSPLHF,TGTGCCAGCAGCTCGGGACAGGGGGTTGATAATTCACCCCTCCACTTT
once,TRBV9,TRBJ2-5,-,CASSVSVGEGSETQYF,TGTGCCAGCAGCGTGTCAGTGGGAGAGGGGTCAGAGACCCAGTACTTC
-,TRBV10-3,TRBJ1-4,-,CAISPDREKLFF,TGTGCCATCAGCCCCGACCGGGAAAAACTGTTTTTT
-,TRBV5-1,TRBJ2-3,TRBD2,CASSLAAGGIPQDTQYF,TGCGCCAGCAGCTTGGCCGCGGGGGGAATACCACAAGATACGCAGTATTTT
-,TRBV7-2,TRBJ1-1,-,CASSTQENTEAFF,TGTGCCAGCAGCACACAGGAGAACACTGAAGCTTTCTTT
few,TRBV28,TRBJ1-5,-,CASEQLNQPQHF,TGTGCCAGCGAGCAGCTCAATCAGCCCCAGCATTTT
once,TRBV27,TRBJ2-3,TRBD2,CASSLLPAGASGDTQYF,TGTGCCAGCAGTTTACTCCCAGCGGGGGCGTCGGGAGATACGCAGTATTTT
once,TRBV7-8,TRBJ2-2,-,CASSPRRRGIQSTGELFF,TGTGCCAGCAGCCCTCGGCGCCGGGGGATACAGAGCACCGGGGAGCTGTTTTTT
-,TRBV10-3,TRBJ1-2,TRBD1,CAIGGQNYGYTF,TGTGCCATCGGGGGACAGAACTATGGCTACACCTTC
once,TRBV7-9,TRBJ1-3,-,CASSTGISGNTIYF,TGTGCCAGCAGCACCGGGATCTCTGGAAACACCATATATTTT
-,TRBV2,TRBJ2-7,-,CASSDQLAEQYF,TGTGCCAGCAGTGATCAGTTGGCAGAGCAGTACTTC
-,TRBV5-1,TRBJ1-4,-,CASSLDGALNEKLFF,TGCGCCAGCAGCTTGGATGGGGCCCTTAATGAAAAACTGTTTTTT
-,TRBV7-9,TRBJ2-3,-,CASSLGGDFTDTQYF,TGTGCCAGCAGCTTAGGCGGGGACTTCACAGATACGCAGTATTTT
-,TRBV7-7,TRBJ2-3,-,CASSLGGANADTQYF,TGTGCCAGCAGCTTGGGGGGCGCAAATGCAGATACGCAGTATTTT
few,TRBV5-8,TRBJ2-1,-,CASSLERLGQFF,TGTGCCAGCAGCTTGGAACGTTTAGGGCAGTTCTTC
-,TRBV28,TRBJ1-2,-,CASSLRQGGYTF,TGTGCCAGCAGTTTGAGGCAGGGGGGCTACACCTTC
-,TRBV30,TRBJ2-5,-,CAWNGPQETQYF,TGTGCCTGGAACGGGCCCCAAGAGACCCAGTACTTC
-,TRBV7-8,TRBJ2-5,-,CASSLGQQETQYF,TGTGCCAGCAGCTTAGGACAGCAAGAGACCCAGTACTTC
-,TRBV19,TRBJ1-2,-,CASSINRSGYGYTF,TGTGCCAGTAGTATAAACAGGTCCGGCTATGGCTACACCTTC
-,TRBV7-2,TRBJ1-2,-,CASIKSVRALGNYGYTF,TGTGCCAGCATCAAATCCGTCAGGGCCCTCGGTAACTATGGCTACACCTTC
-,TRBV20-1,TRBJ2-5,-,CSVEGRPAQYF,TGCAGTGTTGAAGGGCGTCCGGCCCAGTACTTC
-,TRBV5-1,TRBJ1-1,-,CASSFGGIGTEAFF,TGCGCCAGCAGCTTCGGAGGAATAGGGACTGAAGCTTTCTTT
-,TRBV7-9,TRBJ2-5,-,CASSQQGIHGETQYF,TGTGCCAGCAGCCAACAGGGAATTCATGGAGAGACCCAGTACTTC
-,TRBV18,TRBJ1-3,-,CASSPAAASGNTIYF,TGTGCCAGCTCACCGGCTGCCGCCTCTGGAAACACCATATATTTT
-,TRBV5-1,TRBJ2-1,-,CASSKDYYNEQFF,TGCGCCAGCAGCAAGGACTATTACAATGAGCAGTTCTTC
-,TRBV7-9,TRBJ2-3,TRBD2,CASRASGAPRADTQYF,TGTGCCAGCAGGGCTAGCGGGGCCCCGCGGGCGGATACGCAGTATTTT
once,TRBV5-1,TRBJ1-1,-,CASSLTASGTTLYTEAFF,TGCGCCAGCAGCTTGACCGCCTCTGGGACAACGCTCTACACTGAAGCTTTCTTT
-,TRBV18,TRBJ1-1,TRBD1,CASSQTQDRRVTEAFF,TGTGCCAGCTCACAAACACAGGACAGGAGAGTCACTGAAGCTTTCTTT
-,TRBV19,TRBJ1-2,TRBD1,CASSPDGQASYGYTF,TGTGCCAGTAGTCCTGATGGACAGGCGAGTTATGGCTACACCTTC
few,TRBV28,TRBJ1-1,TRBD1,CASNRGRTEAFF,TGTGCCAGCAACAGGGGTCGAACTGAAGCTTTCTTT
-,TRBV7-9,TRBJ1-1,TRBD1,CASSPDRVWGSAEAFF,TGTGCCAGCAGCCCGGACAGGGTTTGGGGGAGCGCTGAAGCTTTCTTT
-,TRBV11-2,TRBJ1-2,-,CASSLSYDNYGYTF,TGTGCCAGCAGCTTAAGCTACGATAACTATGGCTACACCTTC
-,TRBV6-5,TRBJ1-1,-,CASSGGRSEAFF,TGTGCCAGCAGTGGAGGCAGGTCTGAAGCTTTCTTT
-,TRBV28,TRBJ1-2,-,CASMKISRGYTF,TGTGCCAGCATGAAGATTTCGCGCGGCTACACCTTC
once,TRBV27,TRBJ2-7,TRBD2,CASSLSTSGGAMANEQYF,TGTGCCAGCAGTTTATCTACTAGCGGGGGGGCCATGGCAAACGAGCAGTACTTC
-,TRBV11-3,TRBJ1-1,-,CASSFSGENTEAFF,TGTGCCAGCAGCTTCTCCGGAGAGAACACTGAAGCTTTCTTT
-,TRBV7-2,TRBJ1-1,-,CASSLSGLNTEAFF,TGTGCCAGCAGCCTGTCCGGGCTAAACACTGAAGCTTTCTTT